The clone carrying this T cell receptor (beta chain) was seen just once. The antigen is not known. This sample was taken from a study of T cell clonotyping in hematopoietic cell transplantation. General study findings and limits: Graft donor and pretransplant recipient Inverse Simpson Index values predicted broader posttransplant TCR diversity. Pathologically expanded recipient clonotypes increased progressively from day 30 to day 180 as diversity fell.

The assay was immunoSEQ multiplex PCR, and TCRdb's table has in-frame clones only and misses some. The profile shows about 27,000 clones, under 85% of them singletons. Time point here: recipient sample about 28 days before transplant, after cytoreduction. The CDR3 sequence is 16 residues long. The V segment lost 2 bases and the J segment 4 bases; nucleotides outside the gene matches: 9. In germline, CDR1 is MNHNS, CDR2 SASEGT. The clonotype was recovered from a man over 45 with myelodysplastic syndrome. Some clones in this sample may be carry-over from other donors' samples. This chain uses TRBV6-1 with TRBJ1-1; 8 bases line up with TRBD1. The starting material was peripheral blood mononuclear cells, obtained before stem cell transplant. The CDR3 nucleotides are TGTGCCAGCAGTGAACCGGACAGGGTCCCTTCCACTGAAGCTTTCTTT. Its protein product is CASSEPDRVPSTEAFF.